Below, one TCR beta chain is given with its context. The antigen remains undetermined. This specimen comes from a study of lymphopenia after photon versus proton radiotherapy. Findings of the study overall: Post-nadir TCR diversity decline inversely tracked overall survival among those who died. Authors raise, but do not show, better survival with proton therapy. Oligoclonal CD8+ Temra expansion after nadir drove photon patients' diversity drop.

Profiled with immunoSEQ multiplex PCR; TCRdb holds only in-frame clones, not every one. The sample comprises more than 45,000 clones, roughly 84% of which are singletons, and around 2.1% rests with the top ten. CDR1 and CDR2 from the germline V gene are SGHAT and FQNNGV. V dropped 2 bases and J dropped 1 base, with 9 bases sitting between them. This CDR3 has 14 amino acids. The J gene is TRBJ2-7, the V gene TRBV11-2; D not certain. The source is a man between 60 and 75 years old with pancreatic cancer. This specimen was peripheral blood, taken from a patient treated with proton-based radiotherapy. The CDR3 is CASSLYQLSYEQYF. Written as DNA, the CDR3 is TGTGCCAGCAGCTTATACCAACTTTCCTACGAGCAGTACTTC.